Listed below are T cell receptor beta chains from one sample, sequenced in a study of shared clonotypes between healthy human individuals. The table came from immunoSEQ multiplex PCR; TCRdb's copy has only in-frame clones and leaves some out. Of approximately 1,000,000 clones listed, about 84% were seen once; the top ten hold approximately 0.5%. Sequencing was carried out using memory CD4+ T cells from PBMCs. All receptors derive from a man between 18 and 29 years old in good health. Some clones in this sample may be carry-over from other donors' samples. Each CDR3 is given with its conserved first and last residue. Each record gives: V gene, clone size, D gene, J gene, CDR3 protein, CDR3 DNA. A D gene is named only where the DNA matches it firmly. Only some rows state a clone size, as once, few, many or a class for expanded clones.

V gene: TRBV20-1; clone size: NA; D gene: NA; J gene: TRBJ2-7; CDR3 protein: CSALGREEQYF; CDR3 DNA: TGCAGTGCACTCGGCAGGGAAGAGCAGTACTTC
V gene: TRBV5-1; clone size: NA; D gene: TRBD1; J gene: TRBJ2-7; CDR3 protein: CASSSGQSYEQYF; CDR3 DNA: TGCGCCAGCAGCTCGGGACAGTCCTACGAGCAGTACTTC
V gene: TRBV11-3; clone size: NA; D gene: NA; J gene: TRBJ2-2; CDR3 protein: CASSSATGELFF; CDR3 DNA: TGTGCCAGCAGCTCCGCCACCGGGGAGCTGTTTTTT
V gene: TRBV30; clone size: once; D gene: TRBD1; J gene: TRBJ1-1; CDR3 protein: CAWSGGGSEAFF; CDR3 DNA: TGTGCCTGGAGTGGAGGGGGCTCTGAAGCTTTCTTT
V gene: TRBV5-1; clone size: NA; D gene: NA; J gene: TRBJ1-3; CDR3 protein: CASSLGPQGAGNTIYF; CDR3 DNA: TGCGCCAGCAGCTTGGGACCGCAGGGCGCTGGAAACACCATATATTTT
V gene: TRBV27; clone size: NA; D gene: NA; J gene: TRBJ2-1; CDR3 protein: CASRPLEGRNEQFF; CDR3 DNA: TGTGCCAGCAGGCCACTCGAGGGGCGTAATGAGCAGTTCTTC
V gene: TRBV18; clone size: NA; D gene: NA; J gene: TRBJ2-5; CDR3 protein: CASSPTALNTARQETQYF; CDR3 DNA: TGTGCCAGCTCACCCACCGCCTTGAACACGGCACGTCAAGAGACCCAGTACTTC
V gene: TRBV13; clone size: NA; D gene: NA; J gene: TRBJ2-5; CDR3 protein: CASSLRRLANKETQYF; CDR3 DNA: TGTGCCAGCAGCTTAAGGCGGCTAGCTAACAAAGAGACCCAGTACTTC
V gene: TRBV5-1; clone size: NA; D gene: NA; J gene: TRBJ2-3; CDR3 protein: CASSLGFGSPDTQYF; CDR3 DNA: TGCGCCAGCAGCTTGGGTTTTGGCAGCCCAGATACGCAGTATTTT
V gene: TRBV5-1; clone size: NA; D gene: NA; J gene: TRBJ2-2; CDR3 protein: CASSLEGVPNTGELFF; CDR3 DNA: TGCGCCAGCAGCTTGGAGGGGGTCCCGAACACCGGGGAGCTGTTTTTT
V gene: TRBV28; clone size: NA; D gene: NA; J gene: TRBJ1-5; CDR3 protein: CASSQNSHQPQHF; CDR3 DNA: TGTGCCAGCAGTCAAAACAGCCATCAGCCCCAGCATTTT
V gene: TRBV7-8; clone size: NA; D gene: NA; J gene: TRBJ2-5; CDR3 protein: CASSIRDPLQETQYF; CDR3 DNA: TGTGCCAGCAGCATCCGGGACCCTCTCCAAGAGACCCAGTACTTC